This T cell receptor (beta chain) was identified during a study of T cells in Graves' hyperthyroidism and ophthalmopathy. Study context: Peripheral blood was acquired at first diagnosis, ahead of any therapy whatsoever.

The germline gives CDR1 SGDLS, CDR2 YYNGEE. CDR3 length equals 15 residues. V was clipped by 2 bases and J by 8 bases; unmatched bases: 8. Study-level points and caveats: Blood held most thyroid clonotypes expanded above 0.001 frequency.

A NOSPECS grade of at least 4, a Clinical Activity Score of at least 3 and duration under 3 months were recorded in ophthalmopathy patients. Together with thyroid ultrasound, orbital computed tomography, serum thyroxine and TRAb, clinical symptoms were used for diagnoses. TCR beta CDR3 regions were amplified from RNA transcripts. The study used the HTBI primer set for a first-round RT-PCR of the TCR CDR3. TCRdb itself ran the multiplex PCR reads through MiXCR, one entry per CDR3 protein. In the table there are approximately 410,000 distinct CDR3 sequences, over 12% of which are singletons. This clonotype was detected ten times or more. Its antigen is still unknown.

The genes are TRBV9 and TRBJ2-1; 9 positions match TRBD2. The sequencing input was blood. The receptor comes from a man younger than 35 with Graves' ophthalmopathy. The CDR3, as DNA: TGTGCCAGCAGCGTGAAGGGACTAGCTACCTATGAGCAGTTCTTC. This translates into CASSVKGLATYEQFF.